This T cell receptor beta chain derives from a study of blood T cells in healthy people across ages. A second PCR of roughly 6 to 12 cycles used a sample-barcoded 5' primer and a J-beta primer mix. TCRdb independently ran MiXCR on the 5' RACE reads; one entry per CDR3 protein. The data show 750,000 to 950,000 distinct CDR3 sequences, roughly 53% seen once. Many counts were recorded for this clonotype. Its specificity is not known. CDR1 and CDR2 (germline): SGHAT, FQNNGV. The CDR3 totals 12 residues. V was trimmed by 6 bases and J by 6 bases, leaving 12 bases between them. Each donor gave about 9.3 milliliters of peripheral blood. Regarding the study as a whole: Diversity was estimated from one million T cells, and these estimates were considered underestimates.

The chain combines TRBV11-2 with TRBJ2-7, with D unresolved. Sequenced sample: blood. The receptor's source is an older man in good health. Written as DNA, the CDR3 is TGTGCCAGCAGTTCGGGCCTCCTCGAGCAGTACTTC. Amino acid sequence: CASSSGLLEQYF. The full variable domain, completed using reference TRBV11-2 and TRBJ2-7, is EAGVAQSPRYKIIEKRQSVAFWCNPISGHATLYWYQQILGQGPKLLIQFQNNGVVDDSQLPKDRFSAERLKGVDSTLKIQPAKLEDSAVYLCASSSGLLEQYFGPGTRLTVT.